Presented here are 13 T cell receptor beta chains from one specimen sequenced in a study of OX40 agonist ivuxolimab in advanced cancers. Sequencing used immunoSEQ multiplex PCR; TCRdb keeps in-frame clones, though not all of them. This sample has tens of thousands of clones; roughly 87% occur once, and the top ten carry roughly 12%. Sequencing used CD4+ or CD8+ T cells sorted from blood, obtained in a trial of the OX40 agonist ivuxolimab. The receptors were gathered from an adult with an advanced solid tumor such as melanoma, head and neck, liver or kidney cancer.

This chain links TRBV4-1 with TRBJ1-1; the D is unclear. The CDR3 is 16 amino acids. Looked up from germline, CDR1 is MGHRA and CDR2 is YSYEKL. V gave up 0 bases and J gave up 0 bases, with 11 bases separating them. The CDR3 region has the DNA TGCGCCAGCAGCCAAGAAAGTCAACTCATGAACACTGAAGCTTTCTTT. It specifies CASSQESQLMNTEAFF.

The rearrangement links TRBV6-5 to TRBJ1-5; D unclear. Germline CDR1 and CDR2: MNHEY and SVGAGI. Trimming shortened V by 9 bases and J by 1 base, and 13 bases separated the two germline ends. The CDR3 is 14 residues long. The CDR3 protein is CASSQSLSNQPQHF. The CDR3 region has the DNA TGTGCCAGTTCTCAGAGTTTAAGCAATCAGCCCCAGCATTTT.

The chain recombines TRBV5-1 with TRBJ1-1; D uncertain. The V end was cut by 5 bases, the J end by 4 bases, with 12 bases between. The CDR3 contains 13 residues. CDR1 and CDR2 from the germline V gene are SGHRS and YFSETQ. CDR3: CASRGQGSTEAFF. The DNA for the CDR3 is TGCGCCAGCAGGGGCCAAGGGTCCACTGAAGCTTTCTTT.

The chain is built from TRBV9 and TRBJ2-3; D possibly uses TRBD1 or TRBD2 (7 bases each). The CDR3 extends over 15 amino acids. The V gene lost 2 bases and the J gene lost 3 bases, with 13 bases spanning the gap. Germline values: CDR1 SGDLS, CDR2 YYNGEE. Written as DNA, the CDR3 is TGTGCCAGCAGCGTCCAGGGGGGGAGGACAGATACGCAGTATTTT. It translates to CASSVQGGRTDTQYF.

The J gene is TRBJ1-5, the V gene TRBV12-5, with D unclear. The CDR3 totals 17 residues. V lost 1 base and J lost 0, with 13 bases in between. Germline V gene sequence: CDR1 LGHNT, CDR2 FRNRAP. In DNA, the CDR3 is TGTGCTAGTGGTTTGGGGATAGCGGGCTATAGCAATCAGCCCCAGCATTTT. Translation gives CASGLGIAGYSNQPQHF. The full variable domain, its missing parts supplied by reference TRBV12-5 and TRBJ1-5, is DARVTQTPRHKVTEMGQEVTMRCQPILGHNTVFWYRQTMMQGLELLAYFRNRAPLDDSGMPKDRFSAEMPDATLATLKIQPSEPRDSAVYFCASGLGIAGYSNQPQHFGDGTRLSIL.

CDR3 coding DNA: TGCAGCGTTGAAGATTGGGACAGGGAGGGGGAAAAACTGTTTTTT. Translating gives CSVEDWDREGEKLFF. The chain uses TRBV29-1 and TRBJ1-4; 9 nucleotides line up with TRBD1. Losses at the gene ends were 0 bases for V and 8 bases for J; bases not matched to a gene: 7. The CDR3 loop spans 15 amino acids. The germline V gene has CDR1 SQVTM and CDR2 ANQGSEA.

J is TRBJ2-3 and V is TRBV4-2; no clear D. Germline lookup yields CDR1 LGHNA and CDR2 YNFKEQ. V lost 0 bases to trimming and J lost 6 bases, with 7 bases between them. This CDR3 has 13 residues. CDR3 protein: CASSQDEGDTQYF. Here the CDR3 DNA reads TGTGCCAGCAGCCAAGATGAAGGTGATACGCAGTATTTT.

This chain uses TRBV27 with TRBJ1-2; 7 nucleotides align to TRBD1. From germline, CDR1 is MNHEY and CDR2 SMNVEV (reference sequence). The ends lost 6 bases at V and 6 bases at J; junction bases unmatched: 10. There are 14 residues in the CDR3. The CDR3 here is CASRTLGGGDGYTF. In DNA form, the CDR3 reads TGTGCCAGCAGAACCCTAGGAGGGGGCGATGGCTACACCTTC.

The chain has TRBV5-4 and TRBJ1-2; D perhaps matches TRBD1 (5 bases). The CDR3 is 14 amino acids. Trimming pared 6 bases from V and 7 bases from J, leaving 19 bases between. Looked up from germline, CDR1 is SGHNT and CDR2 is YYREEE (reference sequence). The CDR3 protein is CASTTVGGEGGYTF. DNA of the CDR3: TGTGCCAGCACCACGGTCGGGGGTGAGGGTGGCTACACCTTC.

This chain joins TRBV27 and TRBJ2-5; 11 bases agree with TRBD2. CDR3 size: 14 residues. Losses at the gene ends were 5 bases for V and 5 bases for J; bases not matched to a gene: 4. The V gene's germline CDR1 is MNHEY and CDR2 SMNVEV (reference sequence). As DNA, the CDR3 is TGTGCCAGCAGTCCTGGGACTAGCGGTGAGACCCAGTACTTC. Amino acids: CASSPGTSGETQYF.

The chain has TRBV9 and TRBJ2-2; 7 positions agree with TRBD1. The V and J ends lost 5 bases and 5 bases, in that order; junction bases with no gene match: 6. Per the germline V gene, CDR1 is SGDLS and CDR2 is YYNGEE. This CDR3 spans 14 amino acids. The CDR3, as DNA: TGTGCCAGCAGACAGGGGATAACGACCGGGGAGCTGTTTTTT. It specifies CASRQGITTGELFF. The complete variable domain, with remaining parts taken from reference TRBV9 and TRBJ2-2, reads DSGVTQTPKHLITATGQRVTLRCSPRSGDLSVYWYQQSLDQGLQFLIQYYNGEERAKGNILERFSAQQFPDLHSELNLSSLELGDSALYFCASRQGITTGELFFGEGSRLTVL.

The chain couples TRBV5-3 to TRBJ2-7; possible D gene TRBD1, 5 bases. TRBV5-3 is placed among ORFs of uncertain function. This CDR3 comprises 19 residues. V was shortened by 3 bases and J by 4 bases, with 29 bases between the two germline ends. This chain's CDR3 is CARSSPDMRRSHLWYEQYF. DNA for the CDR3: TGTGCCAGAAGCTCCCCGGACATGAGACGGAGCCATCTATGGTACGAGCAGTACTTC.

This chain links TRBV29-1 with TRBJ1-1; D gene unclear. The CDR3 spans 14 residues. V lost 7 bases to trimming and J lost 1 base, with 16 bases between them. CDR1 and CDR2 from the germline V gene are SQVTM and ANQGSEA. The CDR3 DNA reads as TGCAGCGCCGCGGACCGCTCAACGAACACTGAAGCTTTCTTT. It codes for CSAADRSTNTEAFF.